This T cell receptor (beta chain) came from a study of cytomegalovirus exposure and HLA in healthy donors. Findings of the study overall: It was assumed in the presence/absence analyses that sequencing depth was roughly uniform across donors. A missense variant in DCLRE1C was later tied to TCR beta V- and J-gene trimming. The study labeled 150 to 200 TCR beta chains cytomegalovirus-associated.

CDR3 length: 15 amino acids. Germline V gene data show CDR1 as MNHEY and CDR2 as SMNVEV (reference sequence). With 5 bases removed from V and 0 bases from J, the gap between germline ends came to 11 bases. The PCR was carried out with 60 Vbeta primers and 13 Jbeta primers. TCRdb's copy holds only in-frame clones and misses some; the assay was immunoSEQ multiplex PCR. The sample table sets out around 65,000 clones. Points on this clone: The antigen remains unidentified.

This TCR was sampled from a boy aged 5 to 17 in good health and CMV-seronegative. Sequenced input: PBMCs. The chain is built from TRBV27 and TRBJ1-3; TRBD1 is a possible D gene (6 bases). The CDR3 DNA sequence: TGTGCCAGCAGTAGGGACATCTTCTCTGGAAACACCATATATTTT. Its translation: CASSRDIFSGNTIYF.